This T cell receptor beta chain was obtained from a study of regulatory T cells in long-lasting Graves disease. This CDR3 has 14 amino acids. Trimming removed 6 bases from V and 5 bases from J, with 19 bases in between. CDR1 and CDR2 (germline): DFQATT, SNEGSKA (reference sequence). Time point in this sample: persistent/refractory GD, antithyroid drugs over 5 years with positive TRAb. From PBMCs, RNA was extracted and then used to make the TCR library. Relying on iRepertoire HTBI primers and Arm-PCR of CDR3 regions, the team built TCR beta libraries. A single record per CDR3 protein comes from TCRdb applying MiXCR to the multiplex PCR reads. In the table there are more than 650,000 distinct CDR3 sequences, about 30% of which are singletons.

This receptor was taken from a female donor with Graves disease. The sequences come from peripheral blood mononuclear cells (PBMCs), collected when the disease was refractory, from a patient treated with antithyroid drugs. The J gene is TRBJ1-1, the V gene TRBV20-1; D possibly corresponds to TRBD1 (6 bases). DNA of the CDR3: TGCAGTGCCCGGAGGGGGGCCGGGAAAACTGAAGCTTTCTTT. Translating gives CSARRGAGKTEAFF.